This TCR beta chain is from a study of identical twins. TCRdb independently ran MiXCR on the 5' RACE reads; one entry per CDR3 protein. The sample records 450,000 or so distinct CDR3 sequences, 14% being singletons. Germline CDR1 and CDR2: MNHEY and SVGEGT. The CDR3 length is 17 residues. Germline trimming cut 5 bases from V and 6 bases from J; bases unmatched to any gene: 16. These records were also assigned to another study, of yellow fever vaccine responses in identical twins.

The chain links TRBV6-2 or TRBV6-3 to TRBJ2-1, with 7 positions matching TRBD2. The clonotype originates from a woman aged 18-29 years in good health. The sequencing input was CD4+ T cells sorted from blood. CDR3 sequence reads: CASSLLSRRESPNEQFF. The CDR3 DNA follows: TGTGCCAGCAGTCTCTTAAGTCGGCGGGAGTCCCCCAATGAGCAGTTCTTC.